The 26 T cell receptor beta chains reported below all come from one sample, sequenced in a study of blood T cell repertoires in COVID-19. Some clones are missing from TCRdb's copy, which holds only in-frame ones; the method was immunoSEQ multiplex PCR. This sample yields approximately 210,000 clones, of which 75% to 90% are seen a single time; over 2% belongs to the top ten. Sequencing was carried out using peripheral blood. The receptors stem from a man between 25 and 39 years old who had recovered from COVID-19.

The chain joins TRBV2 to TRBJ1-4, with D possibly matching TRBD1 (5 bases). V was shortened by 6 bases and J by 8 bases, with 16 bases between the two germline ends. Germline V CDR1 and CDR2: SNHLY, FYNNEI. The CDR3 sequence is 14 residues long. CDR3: CASRDDRSSEKLFF. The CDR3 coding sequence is TGTGCCAGCAGGGACGACAGAAGCAGCGAAAAACTGTTTTTT.

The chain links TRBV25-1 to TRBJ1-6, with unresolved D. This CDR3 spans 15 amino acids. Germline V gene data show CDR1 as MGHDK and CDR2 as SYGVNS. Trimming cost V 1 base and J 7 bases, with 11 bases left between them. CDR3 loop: CASSESAGVNSPLHF. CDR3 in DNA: TGTGCCAGCAGTGAATCGGCCGGGGTGAATTCACCCCTCCACTTT.

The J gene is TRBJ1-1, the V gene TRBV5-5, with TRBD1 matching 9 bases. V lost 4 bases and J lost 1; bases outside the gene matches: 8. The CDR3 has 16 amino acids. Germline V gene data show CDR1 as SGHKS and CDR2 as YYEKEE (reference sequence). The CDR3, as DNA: TGTGCCAGCAGCCCCCGGGACAGGGCCCCGAACACTGAAGCTTTCTTT. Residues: CASSPRDRAPNTEAFF.

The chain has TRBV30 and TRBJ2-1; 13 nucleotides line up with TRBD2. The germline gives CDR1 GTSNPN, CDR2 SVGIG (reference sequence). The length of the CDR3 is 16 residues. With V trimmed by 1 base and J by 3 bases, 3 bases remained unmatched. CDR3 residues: CAWSGLAGGFYNEQFF. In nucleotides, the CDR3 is TGTGCCTGGAGTGGACTAGCGGGGGGCTTCTACAATGAGCAGTTCTTC.

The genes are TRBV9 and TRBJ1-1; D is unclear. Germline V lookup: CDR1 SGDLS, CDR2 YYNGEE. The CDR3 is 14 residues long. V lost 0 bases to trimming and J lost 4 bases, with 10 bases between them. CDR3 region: CASSVGSTSTEAFF. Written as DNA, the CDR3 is TGTGCCAGCAGCGTAGGGTCAACGAGCACTGAAGCTTTCTTT.

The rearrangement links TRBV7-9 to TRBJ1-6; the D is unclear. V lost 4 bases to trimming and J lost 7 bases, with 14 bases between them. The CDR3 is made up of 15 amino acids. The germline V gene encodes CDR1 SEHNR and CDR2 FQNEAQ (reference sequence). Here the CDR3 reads CASSSSGSWNSPLHF. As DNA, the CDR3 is TGTGCCAGCAGCTCGTCGGGGTCGTGGAATTCACCCCTCCACTTT.

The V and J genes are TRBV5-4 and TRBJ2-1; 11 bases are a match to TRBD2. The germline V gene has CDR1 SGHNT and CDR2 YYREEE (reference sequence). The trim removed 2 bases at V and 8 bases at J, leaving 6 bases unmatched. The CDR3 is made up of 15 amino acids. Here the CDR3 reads CASSFLAGGSYEQFF. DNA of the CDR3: TGTGCCAGCAGCTTTCTAGCGGGGGGATCCTATGAGCAGTTCTTC.

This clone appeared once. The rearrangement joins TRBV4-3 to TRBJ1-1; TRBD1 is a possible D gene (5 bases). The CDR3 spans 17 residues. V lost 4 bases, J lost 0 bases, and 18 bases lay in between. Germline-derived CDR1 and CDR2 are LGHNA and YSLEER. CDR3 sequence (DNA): TGCGCCAGCAGCCGACATCCACGCGGGGGTATGAACACTGAAGCTTTCTTT. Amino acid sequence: CASSRHPRGGMNTEAFF.

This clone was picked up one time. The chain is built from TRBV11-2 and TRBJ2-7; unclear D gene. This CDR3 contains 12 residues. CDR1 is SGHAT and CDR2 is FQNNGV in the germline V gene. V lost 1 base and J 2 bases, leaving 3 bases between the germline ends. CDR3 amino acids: CASSLATYEQYF. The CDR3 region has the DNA TGTGCCAGCAGCTTAGCTACCTACGAGCAGTACTTC.

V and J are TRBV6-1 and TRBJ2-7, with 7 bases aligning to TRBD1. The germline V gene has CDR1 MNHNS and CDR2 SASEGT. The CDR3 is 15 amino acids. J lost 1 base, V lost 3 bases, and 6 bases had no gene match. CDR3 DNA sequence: TGTGCCAGCAGTGACCCCGGGACAGTTTCCTACGAGCAGTACTTC. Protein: CASSDPGTVSYEQYF.

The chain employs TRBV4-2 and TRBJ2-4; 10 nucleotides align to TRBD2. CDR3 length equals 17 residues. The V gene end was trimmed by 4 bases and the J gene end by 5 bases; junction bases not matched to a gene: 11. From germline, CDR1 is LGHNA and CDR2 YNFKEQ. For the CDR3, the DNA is TGTGCCAGCAGCCTAAGGATAGCGGGGGGCGGGGAAAACATTCAGTACTTC. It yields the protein CASSLRIAGGGENIQYF.

The CDR3 region is CASSRSTQRNNEQFF. The CDR3 nucleotides are TGTGCCAGCTCACGCTCCACCCAGAGGAACAATGAGCAGTTCTTC. The rearrangement links TRBV18 to TRBJ2-1, with D unclear. The CDR3 consists of 15 residues. The germline V gene encodes CDR1 KGHSH and CDR2 LQKENI. The germline V and J ends were trimmed by 4 bases and 5 bases, with 15 bases remaining between them.

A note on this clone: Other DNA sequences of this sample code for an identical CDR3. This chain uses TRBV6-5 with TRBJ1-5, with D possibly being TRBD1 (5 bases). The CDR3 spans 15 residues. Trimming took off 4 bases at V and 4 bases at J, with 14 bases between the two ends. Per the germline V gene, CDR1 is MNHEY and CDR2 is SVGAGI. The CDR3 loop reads CASSSQGIGNQPQHF. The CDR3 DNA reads TGTGCCAGCAGTTCGCAGGGAATTGGGAATCAGCCCCAGCATTTT.

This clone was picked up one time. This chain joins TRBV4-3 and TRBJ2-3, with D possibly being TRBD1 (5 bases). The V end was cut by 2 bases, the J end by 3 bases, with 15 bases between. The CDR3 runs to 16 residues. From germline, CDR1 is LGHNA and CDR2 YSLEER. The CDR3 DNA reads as TGCGCCAGCAGCCAATTCGCTAGGGGTGGGACAGATACGCAGTATTTT. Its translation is CASSQFARGGTDTQYF.

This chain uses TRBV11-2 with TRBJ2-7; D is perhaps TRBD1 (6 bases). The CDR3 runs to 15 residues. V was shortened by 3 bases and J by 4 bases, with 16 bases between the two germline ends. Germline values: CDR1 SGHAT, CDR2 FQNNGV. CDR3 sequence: CASSFSGDSGYEQYF. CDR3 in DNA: TGTGCCAGCAGCTTCTCAGGGGATTCAGGGTACGAGCAGTACTTC.

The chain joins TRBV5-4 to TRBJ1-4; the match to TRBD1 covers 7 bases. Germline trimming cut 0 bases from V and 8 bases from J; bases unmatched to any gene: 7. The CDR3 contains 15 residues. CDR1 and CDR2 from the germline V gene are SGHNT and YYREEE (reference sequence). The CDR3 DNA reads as TGTGCCAGCAGCTTGGGCAGGGGGTTAGGCGAAAAACTGTTTTTT. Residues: CASSLGRGLGEKLFF.

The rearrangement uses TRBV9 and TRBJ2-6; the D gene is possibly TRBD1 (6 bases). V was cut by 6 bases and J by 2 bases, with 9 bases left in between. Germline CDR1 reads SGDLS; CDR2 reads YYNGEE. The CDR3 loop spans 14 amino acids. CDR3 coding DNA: TGTGCCAGCACCAGGGACACTGGGGCCAACGTCCTGACTTTC. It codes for CASTRDTGANVLTF.

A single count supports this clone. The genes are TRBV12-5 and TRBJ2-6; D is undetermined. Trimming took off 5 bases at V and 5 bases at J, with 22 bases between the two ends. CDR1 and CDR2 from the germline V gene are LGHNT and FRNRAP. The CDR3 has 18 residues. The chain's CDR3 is CASGALHLRQSRANVLTF. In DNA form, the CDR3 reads TGTGCTAGTGGTGCTCTGCATTTGAGACAAAGTCGGGCCAACGTCCTGACTTTC.

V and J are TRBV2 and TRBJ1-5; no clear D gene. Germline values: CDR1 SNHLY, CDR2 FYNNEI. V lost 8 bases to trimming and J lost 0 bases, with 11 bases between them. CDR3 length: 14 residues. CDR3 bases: TGTGCCAGCCAAAGAGGTATTAGCAATCAGCCCCAGCATTTT. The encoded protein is CASQRGISNQPQHF.

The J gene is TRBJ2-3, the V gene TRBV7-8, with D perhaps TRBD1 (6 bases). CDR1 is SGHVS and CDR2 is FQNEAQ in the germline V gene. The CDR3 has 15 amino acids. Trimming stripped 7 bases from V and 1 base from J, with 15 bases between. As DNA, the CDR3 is TGTGCCAGCAAGGGATTGGGGGCTGGCACAGATACGCAGTATTTT. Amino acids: CASKGLGAGTDTQYF.

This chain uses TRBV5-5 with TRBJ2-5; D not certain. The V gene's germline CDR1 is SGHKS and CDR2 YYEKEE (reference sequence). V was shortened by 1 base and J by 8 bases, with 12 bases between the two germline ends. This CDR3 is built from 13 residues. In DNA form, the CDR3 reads TGTGCCAGCAGCTTGTCACCCGAGAGAACCCAGTACTTC. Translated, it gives CASSLSPERTQYF. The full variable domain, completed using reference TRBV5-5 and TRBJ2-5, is DAGVTQSPTHLIKTRGQQVTLRCSPISGHKSVSWYQQVLGQGPQFIFQYYEKEERGRGNFPDRFSARQFPNYSSELNVNALLLGDSALYLCASSLSPERTQYFGPGTRLLVL.

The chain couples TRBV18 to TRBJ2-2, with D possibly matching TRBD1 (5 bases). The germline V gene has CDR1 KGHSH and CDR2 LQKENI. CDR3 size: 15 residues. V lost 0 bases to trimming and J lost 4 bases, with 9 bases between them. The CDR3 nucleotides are TGTGCCAGCTCACCACCCGCGACAGCCACCGGGGAGCTGTTTTTT. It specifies CASSPPATATGELFF.

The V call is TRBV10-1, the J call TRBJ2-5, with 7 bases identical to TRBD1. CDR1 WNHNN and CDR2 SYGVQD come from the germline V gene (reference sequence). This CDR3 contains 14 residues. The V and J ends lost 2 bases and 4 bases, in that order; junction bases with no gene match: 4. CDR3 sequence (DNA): TGCGCCAGCAGTGAGATCGCAGGGGGAGAGACCCAGTACTTC. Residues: CASSEIAGGETQYF.

CDR3 sequence (DNA): TGTGCCAGCAGACGTCCGGGACACTCTGAAGCTTTCTTT. This sequence encodes CASRRPGHSEAFF. The rearrangement links TRBV28 to TRBJ1-1; weak D call: TRBD1 (6 bases). Deletions cut 6 bases from V and 6 bases from J, with 14 bases between. This CDR3 is 13 amino acids long. CDR1 is MDHEN, CDR2 SYDVKM, per germline.

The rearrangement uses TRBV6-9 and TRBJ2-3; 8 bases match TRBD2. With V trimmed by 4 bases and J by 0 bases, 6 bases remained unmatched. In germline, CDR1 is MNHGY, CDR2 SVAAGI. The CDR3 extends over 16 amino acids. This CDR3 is CASSLPRGASTDTQYF. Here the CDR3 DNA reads TGTGCCAGCAGTTTACCGCGGGGGGCGAGCACAGATACGCAGTATTTT.

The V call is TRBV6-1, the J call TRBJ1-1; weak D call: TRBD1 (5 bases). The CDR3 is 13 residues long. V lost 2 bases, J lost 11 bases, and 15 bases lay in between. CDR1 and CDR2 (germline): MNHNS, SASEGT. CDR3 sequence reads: CASSERGQLTAFF. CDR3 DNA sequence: TGTGCCAGCAGTGAAAGGGGCCAGCTTACGGCTTTCTTT.